The rows below give T cell receptor beta chains drawn from one sample of a study of shared clonotypes between healthy human individuals. Assay: immunoSEQ multiplex PCR; the TCRdb copy retains only in-frame clones and omits some. The sample lists around 1.4 million clones; 98% to 99% were seen once. The sequenced sample was naive CD4+ T cells sorted from blood. These receptors all come from a man aged 30-40 years in good health. Each CDR3 is given without its conserved first and last residue.

>TRBV2|TRBJ1-5
ASSGQGADDQPQH
>TRBV18|TRBJ2-2
ASSPQGNVNTGELF
>TRBV14|TRBJ2-2
ASSQSPGGIGELF
>TRBV28|TRBJ2-7
ASSFRGLYEQY
>TRBV5-1|TRBJ1-1
ASSRVPSGLNTEAF
>TRBV11-2|TRBJ1-1
ASSLDGQAF
>TRBV5-8|TRBJ2-7
ASSAGTGWYEQY
>TRBV28|TRBJ2-1
ASSFSGSLYNEQF
>TRBV7-6|TRBJ2-7
ASSLESGRSYEQY
>TRBV6-6|TRBJ1-4
ASRPPRAGAKLF
>TRBV7-7|TRBJ2-1
ASSKGLTHVDEQF
>TRBV7-9|TRBJ2-1
ASTQSSGGYNEQF
>TRBV5-1|TRBJ2-5
ASSWGSQGLVETQY
>TRBV6-1|TRBJ2-5
ASSGRGLAGGPRQETQY
>TRBV18|TRBJ2-7
ASSPPPGRMGGGLPGKQY
>TRBV5-1|TRBJ2-3
ASSFLPGQKNTDTQY